These 29 T cell receptor beta chains were all obtained from the same sample, sequenced in a study of regulatory T cells in long-lasting Graves disease. Time point: newly diagnosed GD, antithyroid drugs for less than 3 months. Researchers made the TCR library from RNA that was extracted from PBMCs. Libraries of TCR beta came from iRepertoire HTBI primers plus Arm-PCR of CDR3 regions. Each CDR3 protein is one row after TCRdb ran MiXCR on the multiplex PCR reads. The sample lists roughly 520,000 distinct CDR3 sequences; about 12% were seen once. These data are also associated with another study on T cells in Graves' hyperthyroidism and ophthalmopathy.

The sequences come from peripheral blood mononuclear cells (PBMCs), collected at new diagnosis, from a patient treated with antithyroid drugs. The source is a woman in her thirties with Graves disease.

This clonotype was seen ten or more times. V is TRBV28 and J is TRBJ2-3; D gene uncertain. Trimming stripped 3 bases from V and 3 bases from J, with 7 bases between. CDR1 is MDHEN, CDR2 SYDVKM, per germline. The CDR3 runs 13 residues. The DNA for the CDR3 is TGTGCCAGCAGTTTTGTGGGAACAGATACGCAGTATTTT. Its protein is CASSFVGTDTQYF. Full variable domain (outside the CDR3, taken from reference TRBV28 and TRBJ2-3): DVKVTQSSRYLVKRTGEKVFLECVQDMDHENMFWYRQDPGLGLRLIYFSYDVKMKEKGDIPEGYSVSREKKERFSLILESASTNQTSMYLCASSFVGTDTQYFGPGTRLTVL.

The V call is TRBV5-6, the J call TRBJ1-3; tentatively, D is TRBD1 (6 bases). This CDR3 spans 14 amino acids. The V and J ends lost 4 bases and 5 bases respectively, with 13 bases between them. Looked up from germline, CDR1 is SGHDT and CDR2 is YYEEEE. CDR3 region: CASSQDSARNTIYF. The CDR3 DNA reads as TGTGCCAGCAGCCAGGACAGCGCTCGAAACACCATATATTTT.

Many counts were recorded for this clonotype. The chain is built from TRBV6-5 and TRBJ1-1, with a weak D call TRBD1 (6 bases). Germline values: CDR1 MNHEY, CDR2 SVGAGI. Deletions cut 0 bases from V and 2 bases from J, with 10 bases between. The CDR3 contains 15 residues. The CDR3 region is CASSYSRGANTEAFF. CDR3 DNA: TGTGCCAGCAGTTACTCTCGGGGGGCTAACACTGAAGCTTTCTTT.

This clonotype occurred a few times. V usage is TRBV6-1 and J usage is TRBJ1-1, with D perhaps TRBD1 (6 bases). The CDR3 consists of 16 residues. In germline, CDR1 is MNHNS, CDR2 SASEGT. Trimming removed 5 bases from V and 2 bases from J, with 18 bases in between. CDR3 DNA: TGTGCCAGCAGTACCACCCTACAGGGAGGCAACACTGAAGCTTTCTTT. This sequence encodes CASSTTLQGGNTEAFF.

In this sample, this clonotype turned up many times. V usage is TRBV28 and J usage is TRBJ2-5; D gene unclear. There are 13 residues in the CDR3. Trimming took 4 bases from V and 5 from J, leaving 11 bases between them. Germline V CDR1 and CDR2: MDHEN, SYDVKM. CDR3 protein: CASSSFVRETQYF. The CDR3 DNA reads TGTGCCAGCAGTTCCTTTGTGAGGGAGACCCAGTACTTC.

This clonotype was counted between two and nine times. A much larger clone is a single base away; this may be a read error. The V and J genes are TRBV12-3 or TRBV12-4 and TRBJ2-1, with TRBD1 matching 10 bases. CDR3 length: 15 amino acids. The CDR3 region is CAGSFRDRGKNEQFF. CDR3 DNA: TGTGCCGGCAGTTTTCGGGACAGGGGCAAAAATGAGCAGTTCTTC.

In this sample, this clonotype turned up many times. The chain combines TRBV19 with TRBJ2-2, with 10 nucleotides matching TRBD2. The germline V gene encodes CDR1 LNHDA and CDR2 SQIVND (reference sequence). With 4 bases clipped from V and 4 bases from J, the junction kept 9 bases outside the gene matches. This CDR3 contains 17 residues. CDR3 nucleotides: TGTGCCAGTAGTAAAACCGGGACTAGCGCGACCACCGGGGAGCTGTTTTTT. It is translated as CASSKTGTSATTGELFF. Based on the CDR3 plus reference TRBV19 and TRBJ2-2, the full variable domain is DGGITQSPKYLFRKEGQNVTLSCEQNLNHDAMYWYRQDPGQGLRLIYYSQIVNDFQKGDIAEGYSVSREKKESFPLTVTSAQKNPTAFYLCASSKTGTSATTGELFFGEGSRLTVL.

In its sample, this clonotype was seen a few times. The rearrangement links TRBV27 to TRBJ2-1; TRBD1 agrees at 12 bases. V lost 8 bases and J lost 12; bases outside the gene matches: 8. Germline loops: CDR1 MNHEY, CDR2 SMNVEV (reference sequence). This CDR3 spans 13 amino acids. CDR3 DNA: TGTGCCAGCGGACGGGACAGGGGGCGAAGGCAGTTCTTC. It specifies CASGRDRGRRQFF.

Remarks on this clonotype: Being one base from a much bigger clone, this may be a read error. DNA for the CDR3: TGTGCCAGCATTGAATTTTGGAGCAATCAGCCCCAGCATTTT. As protein: CASIEFWSNQPQHF. This chain joins TRBV6-1 and TRBJ1-5; D ambiguous. The CDR3 totals 14 residues. Germline CDR1 reads MNHNS; CDR2 reads SASEGT.

This chain uses TRBV6-1 with TRBJ2-2; 10 bases align to TRBD1. The germline gives CDR1 MNHNS, CDR2 SASEGT. Trimming removed 5 bases from V and 7 bases from J; junction bases left unmatched: 10. This CDR3 has 16 residues. CDR3 DNA: TGTGCCAGCAGTATCTCGGGACAGGGGTCTGTCGGGGAGCTGTTTTTT. This translates into CASSISGQGSVGELFF.

The table lists this clonotype with many counts. This chain joins TRBV30 and TRBJ1-2, with D hard to call. The CDR3 has 12 amino acids. CDR1 is GTSNPN and CDR2 is SVGIG in the germline V gene (reference sequence). Trimming took off 6 bases at V and 1 base at J, with 9 bases between the two ends. The CDR3 loop reads CACGGINYGYTF. The CDR3 bases are TGTGCCTGCGGAGGTATTAACTATGGCTACACCTTC.

In its sample, this clonotype was seen many times. The chain joins TRBV9 to TRBJ1-5; a weak D match, TRBD1 (5 bases). Germline CDR1 and CDR2: SGDLS and YYNGEE. Trimming cost V 4 bases and J 11 bases, with 16 bases left between them. The CDR3 is 13 amino acids. The CDR3, as DNA: TGTGCCAGCAGCCCAGGGCCCGAGCAAGCCCAGCATTTT. Its translation is CASSPGPEQAQHF.

This clonotype was counted a few times. The chain joins TRBV10-2 to TRBJ2-7; D unresolved. Trimming took 6 bases from V and 1 from J, leaving 10 bases between them. The CDR3 is made up of 13 amino acids. Germline CDR1 WSHSY, CDR2 SAAADI. CDR3 residues: CASSPLASYEQYF. The CDR3, as DNA: TGCGCCAGCAGCCCGCTTGCTTCCTACGAGCAGTACTTC.

This chain joins TRBV30 and TRBJ1-4; TRBD1 aligns across 7 bases. V gave up 3 bases and J gave up 10 bases; unmatched junction bases: 17. The CDR3 spans 16 residues. Germline V gene lookup returns CDR1 GTSNPN and CDR2 SVGIG (reference sequence). The CDR3 coding sequence is TGTGCCTGGAGGCGCCAGAAGACTCGACAGGGTGGAAAACTGTTTTTT. This translates into CAWRRQKTRQGGKLFF.

The table lists this clonotype with a few counts. This chain joins TRBV20-1 and TRBJ2-1, with 8 nucleotides matching TRBD2. The CDR3 length is 16 residues. Germline loops: CDR1 DFQATT, CDR2 SNEGSKA (reference sequence). With 1 base clipped from V and 1 base from J, the junction kept 6 bases outside the gene matches. The chain's CDR3 is CSARAGLEYSYNEQFF. Here the CDR3 DNA reads TGCAGTGCTAGAGCGGGACTAGAATATTCCTACAATGAGCAGTTCTTC.

The sample holds many counts of this clonotype. The chain combines TRBV28 with TRBJ2-2; 9 bases are shared with TRBD1. The CDR3 extends over 16 amino acids. The germline gives CDR1 MDHEN, CDR2 SYDVKM. V gave up 8 bases and J gave up 1 base; unmatched junction bases: 8. CDR3 DNA sequence: TGTGCCAGCGGCTCTCACAGGGGGCAGAACACCGGGGAGCTGTTTTTT. This sequence encodes CASGSHRGQNTGELFF.

As for this clonotype: A much larger clone differs by one base, so this may be a read error. The chain combines TRBV20-1 with TRBJ2-7, with D maybe TRBD2 (5 bases). CDR1 is DFQATT and CDR2 is SNEGSKA in the germline V gene (reference sequence). V was shortened by 5 bases and J by 2 bases, with 13 bases between the two germline ends. The CDR3 extends over 13 amino acids. The CDR3, as DNA: TGCAGTGCTCCAGGACGGGATACCTACGAGCAGTACTTC. Translating it yields CSAPGRDTYEQYF.

This clonotype was counted many times. The chain combines TRBV19 with TRBJ1-2; D is ambiguous. Germline CDR1 and CDR2: LNHDA and SQIVND (reference sequence). Trimming took 5 bases from V and 4 from J, leaving 11 bases between them. The CDR3 spans 13 residues. CDR3 in amino acids: CASSGGPVYGYTF. CDR3 bases: TGTGCCAGTAGTGGTGGTCCAGTCTATGGCTACACCTTC.

This clonotype appeared a few times. V is TRBV5-5 and J is TRBJ2-3, with TRBD2 matching 8 bases. The CDR3 runs to 15 residues. V shed 4 bases and J 4 bases; nucleotides not matched to a gene: 8. Germline lookup yields CDR1 SGHKS and CDR2 YYEKEE (reference sequence). The CDR3 sequence is CASSPGTRVPDTQYF. CDR3 coding DNA: TGTGCCAGCAGCCCCGGGACTAGAGTCCCAGATACGCAGTATTTT.

This chain joins TRBV30 and TRBJ1-2; D may be TRBD1 (5 bases). The V end lost 3 bases, the J end lost 5 bases, and 22 bases lay between the germline ends. CDR1 and CDR2 (germline): GTSNPN, SVGIG (reference sequence). CDR3 length: 16 amino acids. The CDR3 sequence is CAWSRRSVTGGYGYTF. CDR3 in DNA: TGTGCCTGGAGCCGGCGCTCGGTCACCGGGGGGTATGGCTACACCTTC.

The chain joins TRBV6-2 or TRBV6-3 to TRBJ1-4; D unclear. V lost 7 bases and J 2 bases, leaving 11 bases between the germline ends. The CDR3 covers 14 residues. Looked up from germline, CDR1 is MNHEY and CDR2 is SVGEGT. The DNA for the CDR3 is TGTGCCAGCACCTCAGGTTCCACTAATGAAAAACTGTTTTTT. Encoded protein: CASTSGSTNEKLFF.

This clonotype showed up many times. The V call is TRBV28, the J call TRBJ1-1, with 7 bases identical to TRBD1. V dropped 3 bases and J dropped 10; count of bases not matched to a gene: 8. The CDR3 length is 13 residues. Germline V gene sequence: CDR1 MDHEN, CDR2 SYDVKM. The CDR3 DNA follows: TGTGCCAGCAGTTTTTCGGGGCCAGGGGGAGCTTTCTTT. It translates to CASSFSGPGGAFF.

This clonotype was picked up many times. This sequence joins TRBV27 and TRBJ2-3; possibly TRBD2 for D (6 bases). The CDR3 sequence is 13 residues long. V lost 6 bases and J lost 3, with 10 bases in between. The V gene's germline CDR1 is MNHEY and CDR2 SMNVEV (reference sequence). The CDR3 DNA is TGTGCCAGCAGATCCGCGGGAACAGATACGCAGTATTTT. Translated, it gives CASRSAGTDTQYF.

This clonotype was counted only a few times. V and J are TRBV5-1 and TRBJ2-1; 9 bases line up with TRBD1. Trimming cost V 0 bases and J 12 bases; bases outside gene matches: 4. Germline CDR1 and CDR2: SGHRS and YFSETQ. This CDR3 comprises 13 residues. The CDR3 sequence is CASSLDTGGGQFF. CDR3 nucleotide sequence: TGCGCCAGCAGCTTGGACACAGGGGGCGGGCAGTTCTTC.

This clonotype was detected only a few times. The chain uses TRBV12-3 or TRBV12-4 and TRBJ1-5; 7 bases match TRBD1. Germline trimming cut 3 bases from V and 7 bases from J; bases unmatched to any gene: 18. The CDR3 loop spans 18 amino acids. In DNA form, the CDR3 reads TGTGCCAGCAGTTTCGGTATTCGACAGGGATTAACCAGGCAGCCCCAGCATTTT. It encodes CASSFGIRQGLTRQPQHF.

Many counts were recorded for this clonotype. The V call is TRBV27, the J call TRBJ2-1, with unresolved D. The CDR3 extends over 15 amino acids. Germline-derived CDR1 and CDR2 are MNHEY and SMNVEV (reference sequence). Trimming cost V 8 bases and J 0 bases, with 14 bases left between them. CDR3 bases: TGTGCCAGCGGGTCATTTCCGAGCTCCTACAATGAGCAGTTCTTC. Residues: CASGSFPSSYNEQFF.

The V gene is TRBV10-2, the J gene TRBJ2-1; 7 bases fit TRBD2. Trimming removed 11 bases from V and 4 bases from J; junction bases left unmatched: 11. Germline CDR1 and CDR2: WSHSY and SAAADI. The CDR3 totals 14 residues. The CDR3 DNA reads as TGCGCCGGGGGGAACAAGCGGGGATACAATGAGCAGTTCTTC. Translation: CAGGNKRGYNEQFF.

This clonotype was counted ten times or more. The rearrangement links TRBV11-3 to TRBJ2-7; 14 bases align to TRBD2. Trimming took 1 base from V and 5 from J; bases not matched to a gene: 7. There are 17 residues in the CDR3. Germline V gene data show CDR1 as SGHNT and CDR2 as YENEEA. The CDR3 region is CASSLVGLAGVPDEQYF. DNA for the CDR3: TGTGCCAGCAGCTTAGTGGGACTAGCGGGAGTTCCCGACGAGCAGTACTTC.

The sample holds many counts of this clonotype. This chain joins TRBV2 and TRBJ2-5; 9 bases line up with TRBD1. Losses at the gene ends were 5 bases for V and 7 bases for J; bases not matched to a gene: 14. CDR3 length: 16 residues. Germline CDR1 SNHLY, CDR2 FYNNEI. The CDR3 DNA is TGTGCCAGCAGTCGGGGACAGGGCCTGCTACAAAGGACCCAGTACTTC. Encoded protein: CASSRGQGLLQRTQYF.